One TCR beta chain is described in this entry. The sample holds one count of this clone. Its antigen is not yet known. Per-base qualities were not stored, and no clone one base away is much larger. Genomic DNA was extracted with the Qiagen DNeasy kit from unsorted PBMCs and from negatively selected CD4+ and CD8+ fractions. TCR beta CDR3 regions were amplified by immunoSEQ multiplex PCR using primers annealing to V and J segments. A synthetic immune receptor repertoire was used to minimize amplification bias, and any residual bias was removed computationally once sequencing was done. The authors' analysis ran thus. Repertoire diversity was quantified as the Shannon entropy index using custom Python scripts. Unsorted, CD4+ and CD8+ repertoires were analyzed separately, except in combined analyses where CD4+ and CD8+ sequences were merged in silico. A clone counted as expanded when the clone's frequency after treatment rose at least 2-fold relative to C1D1, and clones undetected at baseline were given a pseudocount of 0.5. Singleton clones were defined as clones with 0 or 1 copy at C1D1, and non-singleton clones were defined as clones with 2 or more copies. Clones expanded in unsorted samples were annotated as CD4+, CD8+ or unknown by matching protein sequences in sorted samples from the same patient. Wilcoxon tests were applied to paired samples to test diversity changes from C1D1 to C4D1. This is the immuneACCESS table as TCRdb keeps it, with only in-frame sequences that have V and J called. A part of the clones is gone; compared with another copy, unresolved V genes explain less than half, and the rest is unexplained. V and J calls and clone size come straight from that table; D and trimming were deduced from the DNA. The sample includes nearly 25,000 clones, with 72% observed a single time. The ten largest clones capture about 32% of the sample.

The germline V and J ends show losses of 2 bases and 2 bases respectively, and no gene match explains 5 bases of the junction. The CDR3 measures 17 amino acids from cysteine to phenylalanine. CDR3 DNA is the only sequence kept; it has 51 bases, read in frame from the first base. CDR1 and CDR2 are read off the germline V gene as LGHNA and YNFKEQ. The time point label corresponds to: cycle 4 day 1 (C4D1), after 6 weeks of nivolumab. All trial patients had relapsed after autologous stem cell transplantation, with cohorts A, B and C differing in prior brentuximab vedotin exposure. The trial cohort comprised 56 patients with relapsed/refractory classical Hodgkin lymphoma whose best overall responses were complete response, partial response or progressive disease. Single-agent nivolumab was administered to trial patients in the multi-cohort phase II CheckMate 205 trial. Best overall response was determined by an independent review committee according to the 2007 International Working Group response criteria. PBMCs from the trial were collected at three points: immediately before nivolumab initiation (C1D1), and during therapy at cycle 2 day 1 and cycle 4 day 1. Peripheral blood was collected in 8 mL Vacutainer Cell Preparation Tubes, from which PBMCs were isolated by centrifugation and then cryopreserved.

The sample belongs to a study of PD-1 blockade in classical Hodgkin lymphoma (dated by TCRdb to about 2020). Background on the whole study: Nivolumab dosing was 3 mg/kg intravenously every 2 weeks, continuing until either disease progression or unacceptable toxicity. To define a peripheral blood immune signature of response to PD-1 blockade in classical Hodgkin lymphoma, the study combined TCR beta sequencing with CyTOF.

Study-wide findings and limitations: Patients starting nivolumab less than 1 year after ASCT had lower diversity and were excluded from later analyses to avoid confounding by immune reconstitution. Only a single clinical trial cohort was studied, and what caused the repertoire differences, possibly disease activity or prior therapy, remained undefined. By C4D1, a significant rise was seen in CD4+ TCR diversity but not in CD8+ TCR diversity (p=0.0027 vs p=0.16), and the rise was most apparent among complete responders (p=0.02). Among trial patients, those achieving complete response had baseline diversity similar to that of newly diagnosed patients, while diversity was significantly lower in partial responders and progressors. Baseline TCR diversity was reported to be lower in newly diagnosed patients than in healthy donors, and even lower in relapsed/refractory patients.

Sample: peripheral blood mononuclear cells (PBMCs), taken before the fourth cycle of nivolumab. The source of this sequence is a human donor with classical Hodgkin lymphoma. The rearranged chain carries TRBV4-2 and TRBJ2-3; 12 central bases correspond to TRBD2. The CDR3 region has the sequence CASSQRSSGGATDTQYF. The DNA is as follows: TGTGCCAGCAGCCAACGGTCTAGCGGGGGGGCCACAGATACGCAGTATTTT.